One and the same sample provided the 21 T cell receptor beta chains below, sequenced in a study of radiation and T cells in renal cell carcinoma. Assay: immunoSEQ multiplex PCR; the TCRdb copy retains only in-frame clones and omits some. This table holds about 150,000 clones, roughly 87% found once. Time point in this sample: blood 2 weeks post-SBRT. Sample treatment: 15 Gy SBRT to primary tumor, nephrectomy 4 weeks later. The sequencing used blood, collected from a patient whose treatment included radiotherapy and nephrectomy. The receptors originated from a woman in her fifties or sixties with renal cell carcinoma.

The chain carries TRBV6-1 and TRBJ1-3; maybe TRBD1 (5 bases). CDR1 and CDR2 from the germline V gene are MNHNS and SASEGT. V was shortened by 4 bases and J by 1 base, with 14 bases between the two germline ends. CDR3 size: 16 residues. The CDR3 loop reads CASSAWGSTSGNTIYF. The CDR3, as DNA: TGTGCCAGCAGTGCCTGGGGGTCCACTTCTGGAAACACCATATATTTT.

The rearrangement uses TRBV2 and TRBJ2-3; weak D call: TRBD1 (6 bases). V gave up 6 bases and J gave up 6 bases, with 19 bases separating them. The CDR3 spans 15 residues. CDR1 SNHLY and CDR2 FYNNEI come from the germline V gene. The CDR3 protein is CASSPKQGFWDTQYF. CDR3 in DNA: TGTGCCAGCAGCCCTAAACAGGGCTTTTGGGATACGCAGTATTTT. Looking up the rest from reference TRBV2 and TRBJ2-3 gives the full variable domain: EPEVTQTPSHQVTQMGQEVILRCVPISNHLYFYWYRQILGQKVEFLVSFYNNEISEKSEIFDDQFSVERPDGSNFTLKIRSTKLEDSAMYFCASSPKQGFWDTQYFGPGTRLTVL.

CDR3 sequence: CASSIVRNEKLFF. The CDR3 DNA reads TGTGCCAGTAGTATAGTCAGAAATGAAAAACTGTTTTTT. The V gene is TRBV19, the J gene TRBJ1-4, with no clear D. Germline assignment: CDR1 LNHDA and CDR2 SQIVND (reference sequence). The CDR3 is 13 residues long. Trimming shortened V by 1 base and J by 5 bases, and 5 bases separated the two germline ends. Filled out from reference TRBV19 and TRBJ1-4, the complete variable domain reads DGGITQSPKYLFRKEGQNVTLSCEQNLNHDAMYWYRQDPGQGLRLIYYSQIVNDFQKGDIAEGYSVSREKKESFPLTVTSAQKNPTAFYLCASSIVRNEKLFFGSGTQLSVL.

This chain links TRBV28 with TRBJ1-2; D remains unclear. Per germline, CDR1 MDHEN and CDR2 SYDVKM. This CDR3 spans 12 amino acids. The V gene lost 6 bases and the J gene lost 4 bases, with 9 bases spanning the gap. The CDR3 DNA reads TGTGCCAGCAGCTTGGGGTTCTATGGCTACACCTTC. The encoded protein is CASSLGFYGYTF.

The genes are TRBV19 and TRBJ2-7, with TRBD1 identical over 8 bases. The V and J ends lost 4 bases and 4 bases, in that order; junction bases with no gene match: 9. Germline V gives CDR1 LNHDA, CDR2 SQIVND (reference sequence). This CDR3 is built from 15 residues. The CDR3 spells CASSTFGTGIYEQYF. The CDR3 DNA follows: TGTGCCAGTAGTACCTTCGGGACAGGCATTTACGAGCAGTACTTC.

The chain combines TRBV19 with TRBJ2-3; D might be TRBD2 (6 bases). This CDR3 spans 15 amino acids. V lost 4 bases to trimming and J lost 6 bases, with 17 bases between them. Germline V gene sequence: CDR1 LNHDA, CDR2 SQIVND (reference sequence). CDR3 loop: CASSNGDSSEDTQYF. The CDR3 DNA sequence: TGTGCCAGTAGTAATGGGGACTCATCCGAGGATACGCAGTATTTT.

In its sample, this clone was seen once. The CDR3 here is CASSTDTEAFF. The CDR3 DNA reads TGCGCCAGCAGCACGGACACTGAAGCTTTCTTT. The genes are TRBV5-1 and TRBJ1-1, with D unclear. The germline V gene encodes CDR1 SGHRS and CDR2 YFSETQ. Trimming removed 4 bases from V and 3 bases from J, with 4 bases in between. The CDR3 is 11 residues long.

On this clone: This sample also contains other DNA sequences that code for the same CDR3. The V and J genes are TRBV7-2 and TRBJ1-1; no firm D call. The germline V gene has CDR1 SGHTA and CDR2 FQGNSA. Trimming took 2 bases from V and 3 from J, leaving 7 bases between them. The CDR3 spans 13 residues. CDR3 coding DNA: TGTGCCAGCAGCTTAACCGAGGACACTGAAGCTTTCTTT. Amino acid sequence: CASSLTEDTEAFF. Together with reference TRBV7-2 and TRBJ1-1, the CDR3 gives the full variable domain: GAGVSQSPSNKVTEKGKDVELRCDPISGHTALYWYRQSLGQGLEFLIYFQGNSAPDKSGLPSDRFSAERTGGSVSTLTIQRTQQEDSAVYLCASSLTEDTEAFFGQGTRLTVV.

This chain connects TRBV10-1 to TRBJ2-3; the D is unclear. The V gene's germline CDR1 is WNHNN and CDR2 SYGVQD (reference sequence). The CDR3 totals 11 residues. V was pared by 9 bases and J by 13 bases, with 17 bases between. In DNA form, the CDR3 reads TGCGCCAGGAGAAGGAACGGAGAGGAGTATTTT. It codes for CARRRNGEEYF.

The genes are TRBV19 and TRBJ1-4; 7 bases are a match to TRBD1. This CDR3 region has 17 residues. The V segment lost 4 bases and the J segment 2 bases; nucleotides outside the gene matches: 10. Germline CDR1 is LNHDA and CDR2 is SQIVND (reference sequence). CDR3 bases: TGTGCCAGTAGTACCGCCCGACAGGGAGAGACTAATGAAAAACTGTTTTTT. Its protein is CASSTARQGETNEKLFF.

The table lists this clone with a count of one. The chain carries TRBV9 and TRBJ1-2; no clear D gene. The CDR3 extends over 16 amino acids. Germline values: CDR1 SGDLS, CDR2 YYNGEE. V lost 0 bases and J lost 4, with 16 bases in between. The CDR3 loop is CASSVEGTVTLYGYTF. Here the CDR3 DNA reads TGTGCCAGCAGCGTAGAGGGCACAGTAACACTCTATGGCTACACCTTC. Using reference TRBV9 and TRBJ1-2 for the parts outside the CDR3, the full variable domain is DSGVTQTPKHLITATGQRVTLRCSPRSGDLSVYWYQQSLDQGLQFLIQYYNGEERAKGNILERFSAQQFPDLHSELNLSSLELGDSALYFCASSVEGTVTLYGYTFGSGTRLTVV.

This rearrangement joins TRBV7-6 to TRBJ1-2; no definite D call. Germline values: CDR1 SGHVS, CDR2 FNYEAQ. The CDR3 sequence is 13 residues long. Between the trimmed V and J ends, which lost 4 bases and 2 bases, there was a span of 8 bases. The CDR3 bases are TGTGCCAGCAGCTACGTAGGGAACTATGGCTACACCTTC. It translates to CASSYVGNYGYTF.

J is TRBJ1-2 and V is TRBV6-5; D perhaps matches TRBD1 (5 bases). Per the germline V gene, CDR1 is MNHEY and CDR2 is SVGAGI. This CDR3 has 15 residues. V shed 2 bases and J shed 4 bases, with 14 bases lying between them. CDR3 DNA: TGTGCCAGCAGTTACCAACCGGGGGGGTTCTATGGCTACACCTTC. As protein: CASSYQPGGFYGYTF.

In this sample, this clone turned up once. The gene calls are TRBV6-5 and TRBJ2-1; 10 bases fit TRBD2. CDR3 length: 14 amino acids. Germline trimming cut 5 bases from V and 8 bases from J; bases unmatched to any gene: 6. Germline V gene sequence: CDR1 MNHEY, CDR2 SVGAGI. The CDR3 sequence: CASSPKRGGYEQFF. The CDR3 region has the DNA TGTGCCAGCAGTCCGAAGCGGGGGGGCTATGAGCAGTTCTTC.

This rearrangement joins TRBV7-6 to TRBJ2-5; TRBD2 aligns across 15 bases. V was pared by 5 bases and J by 1 base, with 8 bases of the junction left unmatched. CDR3 size: 18 residues. Germline V gives CDR1 SGHVS, CDR2 FNYEAQ. The CDR3 is CASSPGLAGGRPQETQYF. CDR3 coding DNA: TGTGCCAGCAGCCCGGGACTAGCGGGGGGCAGGCCCCAAGAGACCCAGTACTTC.

The chain couples TRBV6-5 to TRBJ2-7; a weak D match, TRBD1 (6 bases). Trimming removed 10 bases at V and 0 bases at J, with 13 bases between. The CDR3 spans 13 residues. In germline, CDR1 is MNHEY, CDR2 SVGAGI. This CDR3 is CAIGQSNSYEQYF. DNA for the CDR3: TGTGCCATCGGACAGTCGAACTCCTACGAGCAGTACTTC.

This clone was counted many times. The chain couples TRBV7-9 to TRBJ1-5; 8 bases map to TRBD1. V gave up 7 bases and J gave up 5 bases; unmatched junction bases: 4. The CDR3 totals 13 residues. Germline V gives CDR1 SEHNR, CDR2 FQNEAQ (reference sequence). CDR3 bases: TGTGCCAGCACCGACAGGGGCGATCAGCCCCAGCATTTT. As protein: CASTDRGDQPQHF.

V is TRBV7-2 and J is TRBJ2-2; 7 positions agree with TRBD2. V lost 3 bases, J lost 3 bases, and 7 bases stayed unmatched. The germline V gene encodes CDR1 SGHTA and CDR2 FQGNSA. The CDR3 consists of 16 residues. CDR3 DNA: TGTGCCAGCAGCTTGAAAGCGGGGTCTTACACCGGGGAGCTGTTTTTT. Translation gives CASSLKAGSYTGELFF.

This clone came up once. The rearrangement links TRBV4-3 to TRBJ1-1, with D perhaps TRBD1 (5 bases). Germline assignment: CDR1 LGHNA and CDR2 YSLEER. The CDR3 extends over 13 amino acids. Trimming cost V 4 bases and J 9 bases, with 15 bases left between them. In DNA, the CDR3 is TGCGCCAGCAGCCGAGAGGAGGAGGGGCAAGCTTTCTTT. It specifies CASSREEEGQAFF.

The V call is TRBV6-5, the J call TRBJ2-7; D is tentatively TRBD1 or TRBD2 (7 bases each). The CDR3 has 15 residues. Germline V lookup: CDR1 MNHEY, CDR2 SVGAGI. Trimming removed 6 bases at V and 4 bases at J, with 19 bases between. CDR3 DNA sequence: TGTGCCAGCAGCAACGACAGGGCGGGGGTTTACGAGCAGTACTTC. Translated: CASSNDRAGVYEQYF.

V gene TRBV5-1 combines with J gene TRBJ2-5, with 10 bases lining up with TRBD2. This CDR3 region has 16 residues. The V segment lost 0 bases and the J segment 6 bases; nucleotides outside the gene matches: 8. Germline V gene sequence: CDR1 SGHRS, CDR2 YFSETQ. The CDR3 is CASSLEIAGGSKTQYF. CDR3 bases: TGCGCCAGCAGCTTGGAGATAGCGGGGGGTTCAAAGACCCAGTACTTC.